The 12 T cell receptor beta chains in this list originate from one sample, sequenced in a study of T cell clones after liver transplantation. Clones were read by immunoSEQ multiplex PCR, and TCRdb kept only the in-frame ones, dropping some. Among around 51,000 clones listed, approximately 87% were seen once. The sequencing used CD8+ T cells from blood, collected 12 months after liver transplant. These receptors all stem from a human patient who received a liver transplant. Part of the T cells may come from the graft donor.

The chain links TRBV7-9 to TRBJ1-2; TRBD1 is a possible D gene (5 bases). Germline-derived CDR1 and CDR2 are SEHNR and FQNEAQ (reference sequence). This CDR3 is built from 15 residues. Trimming took off 5 bases at V and 4 bases at J, with 17 bases between the two ends. Written as DNA, the CDR3 is TGTGCCAGCAGCCCCCGGGACTCGGATTTCTATGGCTACACCTTC. As protein: CASSPRDSDFYGYTF.

This clone was seen a single time. The J gene is TRBJ2-3, the V gene TRBV9, with TRBD2 identical over 14 bases. Per the germline V gene, CDR1 is SGDLS and CDR2 is YYNGEE. The CDR3 spans 18 residues. The junction had 8 bases not matched to a gene; V was cut back by 4 bases and J by 1 base. CDR3 amino acids: CASSPGGGLAGGTDTQYF. CDR3 DNA sequence: TGTGCCAGCAGCCCCGGAGGGGGACTAGCGGGGGGCACAGATACGCAGTATTTT.

This chain's CDR3 is CASAISFPSTDTQYF. The CDR3 DNA reads as TGTGCCAGCGCCATTAGCTTTCCATCCACAGATACGCAGTATTTT. The chain has TRBV6-1 and TRBJ2-3; D is ambiguous. V dropped 8 bases and J dropped 2 bases, with 17 bases sitting between them. The germline V gene encodes CDR1 MNHNS and CDR2 SASEGT. The CDR3 is 15 amino acids.

This clone was observed a single time. The chain has TRBV9 and TRBJ2-7, with TRBD1 as a possible D gene (6 bases). The CDR3 contains 15 residues. V was trimmed by 5 bases and J by 2 bases, leaving 17 bases between them. Germline V gene lookup returns CDR1 SGDLS and CDR2 YYNGEE. The CDR3 reads CASSESGAGTYEQYF. CDR3 DNA sequence: TGTGCCAGCAGTGAATCAGGGGCCGGAACCTACGAGCAGTACTTC.

This clone turned up a few times. V is TRBV11-1 and J is TRBJ2-1, with 8 bases aligning to TRBD2. The CDR3 sequence is 14 residues long. The trim removed 8 bases at V and 3 bases at J, leaving 6 bases unmatched. Germline V lookup: CDR1 SGHAT, CDR2 FQDESV (reference sequence). Here the CDR3 DNA reads TGTGCCAGCGGCCACGGGACTAGCTACAATGAGCAGTTCTTC. It codes for CASGHGTSYNEQFF.

This clone was detected only once. The chain has TRBV7-6 and TRBJ1-4; D unresolved. The CDR3 spans 20 residues. Germline CDR1 and CDR2: SGHVS and FNYEAQ. V lost 2 bases and J lost 5, with 27 bases in between. Written as DNA, the CDR3 is TGTGCCAGCAGCTTAATCGATTTTGGGTGGTCAGCGGAGTCCAATGAAAAACTGTTTTTT. Encoded protein: CASSLIDFGWSAESNEKLFF. The complete variable domain, with remaining parts taken from reference TRBV7-6 and TRBJ1-4, reads GAGVSQSPRYKVTKRGQDVALRCDPISGHVSLYWYRQALGQGPEFLTYFNYEAQQDKSGLPNDRFSAERPEGSISTLTIQRTEQRDSAMYRCASSLIDFGWSAESNEKLFFGSGTQLSVL.

V and J are TRBV28 and TRBJ1-1; D not certain. Between the trimmed V and J ends, which lost 5 bases and 5 bases, there was a span of 12 bases. The CDR3 covers 13 residues. CDR1 and CDR2 (germline): MDHEN, SYDVKM. CDR3 sequence (DNA): TGTGCCAGCAGTAACTCGTGGGATACTGAAGCTTTCTTT. It translates to CASSNSWDTEAFF.

V is TRBV4-2 and J is TRBJ1-4; D call uncertain. The CDR3 covers 13 residues. The germline V and J ends were trimmed by 0 bases and 12 bases, with 11 bases remaining between them. Germline V gene lookup returns CDR1 LGHNA and CDR2 YNFKEQ. The CDR3 nucleotides are TGTGCCAGCAGCCAAGATGAGACTCTTGAACTGTTTTTT. Encoded protein: CASSQDETLELFF.

The chain is built from TRBV19 and TRBJ1-5; a possible D gene is TRBD1 (5 bases). The ends were cut back, 3 bases at V and 7 bases at J, with 10 bases in the middle. Looked up from germline, CDR1 is LNHDA and CDR2 is SQIVND (reference sequence). There are 13 residues in the CDR3. The CDR3 coding sequence is TGTGCCAGTAGTATGGCAGGGCAACAGCCCCAGCATTTT. Amino acids: CASSMAGQQPQHF. Drawing the rest from reference TRBV19 and TRBJ1-5, the complete variable domain is DGGITQSPKYLFRKEGQNVTLSCEQNLNHDAMYWYRQDPGQGLRLIYYSQIVNDFQKGDIAEGYSVSREKKESFPLTVTSAQKNPTAFYLCASSMAGQQPQHFGDGTRLSIL.

The chain has TRBV4-1 and TRBJ2-7; TRBD1 is a possible D gene (5 bases). CDR1 and CDR2 from the germline V gene are MGHRA and YSYEKL. The CDR3 extends over 15 amino acids. Trimming took off 0 bases at V and 3 bases at J, with 12 bases between the two ends. CDR3 bases: TGCGCCAGCAGCCAAGATGCAGGGTCAAGCTACGAGCAGTACTTC. It translates to CASSQDAGSSYEQYF.

The chain uses TRBV9 and TRBJ2-1; D is undetermined. Germline V lookup: CDR1 SGDLS, CDR2 YYNGEE. V was clipped by 4 bases and J by 4 bases, with 6 bases between them. This CDR3 is built from 12 residues. The CDR3 is CASSRAYNEQFF. CDR3 bases: TGTGCCAGCAGCCGGGCATACAATGAGCAGTTCTTC. The whole variable domain, remainder taken from reference TRBV9 and TRBJ2-1, is DSGVTQTPKHLITATGQRVTLRCSPRSGDLSVYWYQQSLDQGLQFLIQYYNGEERAKGNILERFSAQQFPDLHSELNLSSLELGDSALYFCASSRAYNEQFFGPGTRLTVL.

This sequence joins TRBV9 and TRBJ2-1; TRBD2 aligns across 7 bases. V shed 0 bases, J shed 7 bases, and the junction held 13 bases outside the gene matches. The CDR3 covers 17 residues. Germline V gene data show CDR1 as SGDLS and CDR2 as YYNGEE. CDR3 residues: CASSVVPSSGTGNEQFF. In DNA form, the CDR3 reads TGTGCCAGCAGCGTAGTCCCTTCCAGCGGGACGGGGAATGAGCAGTTCTTC.